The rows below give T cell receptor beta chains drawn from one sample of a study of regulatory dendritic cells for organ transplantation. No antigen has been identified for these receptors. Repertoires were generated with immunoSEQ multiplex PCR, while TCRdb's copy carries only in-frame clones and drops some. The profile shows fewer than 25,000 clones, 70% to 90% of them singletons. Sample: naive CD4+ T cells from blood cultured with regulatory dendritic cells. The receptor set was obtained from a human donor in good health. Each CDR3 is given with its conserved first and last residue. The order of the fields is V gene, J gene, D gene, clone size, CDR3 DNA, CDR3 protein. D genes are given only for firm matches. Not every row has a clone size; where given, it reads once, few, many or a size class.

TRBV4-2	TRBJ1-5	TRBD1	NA	TGTGCCAGCAGCCAAGTAGACAGGGACAATCAGCCCCAGCATTTT	CASSQVDRDNQPQHF
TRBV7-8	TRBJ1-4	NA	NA	TGTGCCAGCAGCTTCCGGTTTAGTGAAAAACTGTTTTTT	CASSFRFSEKLFF
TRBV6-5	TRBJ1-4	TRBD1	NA	TGTGCCAGCAGACAGACAGGGGGCGGGAAAAAACTGTTTTTT	CASRQTGGGKKLFF
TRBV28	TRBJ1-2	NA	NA	TGTGCCAGCAGTTCAACAGGGCAGGGCTACACCTTC	CASSSTGQGYTF
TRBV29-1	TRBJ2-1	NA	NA	TGCAGCGGGATAGGCGGCGAACGAACCTGGGAGCAGTTCTTC	CSGIGGERTWEQFF
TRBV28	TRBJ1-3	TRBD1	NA	TGTGCCAGCAGTGTCGGGACAGCCTCTGGAAACACCATATATTTT	CASSVGTASGNTIYF
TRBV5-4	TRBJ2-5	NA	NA	TGTGCCAGCAGCGGGGACATCCAAGAGACCCAGTACTTC	CASSGDIQETQYF
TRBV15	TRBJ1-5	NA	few	TGTGCCACCAGCAGAGTCTGGACAGCGAACCAGCCCCAGCATTTT	CATSRVWTANQPQHF
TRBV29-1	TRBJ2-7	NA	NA	TGCAGCGTTGAAACCAGGGGGGATTTGTACGAGCAGTACTTC	CSVETRGDLYEQYF
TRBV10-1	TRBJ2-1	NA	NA	TGCGCCAGCAGGGAGACAGAATACAATGAGCAGTTCTTC	CASRETEYNEQFF
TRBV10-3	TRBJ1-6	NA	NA	TGTGCCATCAGTGAGTTGACGGAGCCCGGATCACCCCTCCACTTT	CAISELTEPGSPLHF
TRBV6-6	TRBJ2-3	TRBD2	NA	TGTGCCAGCAGGTCGCTAGCGGGGGTATTGGATACGCAGTATTTT	CASRSLAGVLDTQYF
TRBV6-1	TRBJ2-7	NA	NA	TGTGCCAGCAGTGAAGAATCGGGACGCATCTCCTACGAGCAGTACTTC	CASSEESGRISYEQYF